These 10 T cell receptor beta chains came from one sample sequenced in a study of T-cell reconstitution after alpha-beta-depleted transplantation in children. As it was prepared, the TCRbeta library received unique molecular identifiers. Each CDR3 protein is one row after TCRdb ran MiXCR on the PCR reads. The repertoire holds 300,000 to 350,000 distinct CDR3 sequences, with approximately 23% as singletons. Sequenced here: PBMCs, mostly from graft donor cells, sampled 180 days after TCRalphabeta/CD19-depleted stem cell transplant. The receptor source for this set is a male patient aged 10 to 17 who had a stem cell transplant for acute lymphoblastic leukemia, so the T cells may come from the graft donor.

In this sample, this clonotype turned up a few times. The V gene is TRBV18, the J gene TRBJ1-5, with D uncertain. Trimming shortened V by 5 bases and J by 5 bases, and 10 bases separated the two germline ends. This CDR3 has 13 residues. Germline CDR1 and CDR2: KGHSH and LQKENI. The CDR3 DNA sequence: TGTGCCAGCTCAGCCCGACGTTATCAGCCCCAGCATTTT. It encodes CASSARRYQPQHF. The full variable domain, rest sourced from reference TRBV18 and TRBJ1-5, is NAGVMQNPRHLVRRRGQEARLRCSPMKGHSHVYWYRQLPEEGLKFMVYLQKENIIDESGMPKERFSAEFPKEGPSILRIQQVVRGDSAAYFCASSARRYQPQHFGDGTRLSIL.

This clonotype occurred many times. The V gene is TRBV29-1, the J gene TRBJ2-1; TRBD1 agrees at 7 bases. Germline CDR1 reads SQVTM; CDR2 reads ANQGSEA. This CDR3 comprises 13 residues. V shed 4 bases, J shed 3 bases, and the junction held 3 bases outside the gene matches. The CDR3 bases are TGCAGCGTTGCCAGGGGGATCTACAATGAGCAGTTCTTC. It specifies CSVARGIYNEQFF.

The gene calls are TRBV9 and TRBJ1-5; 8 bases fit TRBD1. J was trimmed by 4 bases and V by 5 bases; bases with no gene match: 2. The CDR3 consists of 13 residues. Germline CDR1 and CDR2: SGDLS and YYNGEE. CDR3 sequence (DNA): TGTGCCAGCAGTGGGACAGGTAATCAGCCCCAGCATTTT. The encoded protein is CASSGTGNQPQHF.

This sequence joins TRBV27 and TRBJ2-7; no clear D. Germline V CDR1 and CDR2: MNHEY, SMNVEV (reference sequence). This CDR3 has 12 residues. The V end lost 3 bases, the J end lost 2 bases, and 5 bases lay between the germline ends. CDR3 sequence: CASSFFPYEQYF. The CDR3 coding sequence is TGTGCCAGCAGTTTCTTCCCCTACGAGCAGTACTTC.

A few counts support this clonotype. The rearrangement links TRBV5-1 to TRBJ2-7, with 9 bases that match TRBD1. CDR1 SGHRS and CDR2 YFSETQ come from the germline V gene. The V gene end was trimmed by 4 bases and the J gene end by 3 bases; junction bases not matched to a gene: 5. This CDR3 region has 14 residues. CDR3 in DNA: TGCGCCAGCAGCACGGGACAGGGTATCTACGAGCAGTACTTC. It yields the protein CASSTGQGIYEQYF. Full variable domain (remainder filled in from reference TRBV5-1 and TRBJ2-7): KAGVTQTPRYLIKTRGQQVTLSCSPISGHRSVSWYQQTPGQGLQFLFEYFSETQRNKGNFPGRFSGRQFSNSRSEMNVSTLELGDSALYLCASSTGQGIYEQYFGPGTRLTVT.

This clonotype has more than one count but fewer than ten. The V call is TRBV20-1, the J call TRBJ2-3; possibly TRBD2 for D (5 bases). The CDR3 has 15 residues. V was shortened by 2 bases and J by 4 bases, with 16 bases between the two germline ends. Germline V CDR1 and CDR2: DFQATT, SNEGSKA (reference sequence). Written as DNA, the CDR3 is TGCAGTGCTAGAACCCCCGGGATGGTGTCAGATACGCAGTATTTT. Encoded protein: CSARTPGMVSDTQYF.

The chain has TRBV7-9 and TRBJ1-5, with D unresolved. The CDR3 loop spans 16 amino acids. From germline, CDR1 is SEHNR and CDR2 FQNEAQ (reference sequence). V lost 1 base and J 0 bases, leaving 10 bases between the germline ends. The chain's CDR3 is CASSLDPVYSNQPQHF. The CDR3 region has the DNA TGTGCCAGCAGCTTAGATCCAGTCTATAGCAATCAGCCCCAGCATTTT.

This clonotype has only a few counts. The CDR3 region is CASSLRGGANTGELFF. CDR3 coding DNA: TGTGCCAGCAGCCTTCGAGGCGGAGCGAACACCGGGGAGCTGTTTTTT. V is TRBV3-1 and J is TRBJ2-2, with D uncertain. Looked up from germline, CDR1 is LGHDT and CDR2 is YNNKEL (reference sequence). V lost 4 bases to trimming and J lost 0 bases, with 12 bases between them. This CDR3 contains 16 residues.

The CDR3: CATNRPGQGASFQVNTEAFF. The CDR3 DNA follows: TGTGCCACCAACAGACCGGGACAGGGGGCTTCATTTCAGGTGAACACTGAAGCTTTCTTT. The chain employs TRBV12-3 or TRBV12-4 and TRBJ1-1, with 12 bases aligning to TRBD1. V was clipped by 10 bases and J by 0 bases; unmatched bases: 21. This CDR3 has 20 amino acids.

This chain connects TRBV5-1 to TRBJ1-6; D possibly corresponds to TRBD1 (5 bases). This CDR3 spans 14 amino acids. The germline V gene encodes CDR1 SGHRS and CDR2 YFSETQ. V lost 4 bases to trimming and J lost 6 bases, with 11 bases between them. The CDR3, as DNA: TGCGCCAGCAGCCTGAGACAGATTAATTCACCCCTCCACTTT. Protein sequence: CASSLRQINSPLHF. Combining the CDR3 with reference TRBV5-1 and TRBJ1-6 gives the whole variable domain KAGVTQTPRYLIKTRGQQVTLSCSPISGHRSVSWYQQTPGQGLQFLFEYFSETQRNKGNFPGRFSGRQFSNSRSEMNVSTLELGDSALYLCASSLRQINSPLHFGNGTRLTVT.